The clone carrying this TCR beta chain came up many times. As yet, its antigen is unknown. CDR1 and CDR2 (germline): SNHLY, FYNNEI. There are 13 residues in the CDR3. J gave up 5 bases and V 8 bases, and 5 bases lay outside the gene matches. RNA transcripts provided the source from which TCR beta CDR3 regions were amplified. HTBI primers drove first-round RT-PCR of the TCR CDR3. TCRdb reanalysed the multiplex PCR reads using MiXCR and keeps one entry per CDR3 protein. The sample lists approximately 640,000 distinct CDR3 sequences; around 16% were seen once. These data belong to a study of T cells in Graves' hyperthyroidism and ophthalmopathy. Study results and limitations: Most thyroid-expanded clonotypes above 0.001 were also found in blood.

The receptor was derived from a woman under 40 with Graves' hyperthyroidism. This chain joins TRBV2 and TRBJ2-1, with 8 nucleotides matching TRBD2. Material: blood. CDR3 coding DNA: TGTGCCAGCCAGCGGGAGATAGACAATGAGCAGTTCTTC. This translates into CASQREIDNEQFF.